This T cell receptor beta chain was captured by sequencing in a study of STAT3 mutations in large granular lymphocyte leukemia. Whole-study findings and limits: At least one immunodominant TCR beta clonotype appeared in every T-cell large granular lymphocyte leukemia patient. TCR clonotype switching after therapy occurred in about 30% of the 18 patients.

On this clone itself: The antigen remains unidentified.

After removal of 5 bases from V and 3 bases from J, the junction contained 7 bases not matched to a gene. The CDR3 consists of 15 residues. Germline V gene data show CDR1 as SGHAT and CDR2 as FQNNGV. Data came from immunoSEQ multiplex PCR; TCRdb stores just in-frame clones and leaves some out. In the table there are 25,000 to 30,000 clones, over 65% of which are singletons. The receptor was derived from a woman aged 45-60 years with T-cell large granular lymphocyte leukemia. Some clones in this sample may be carry-over from other donors' samples. The gene calls are TRBV11-2 and TRBJ1-5; 7 bases map to TRBD1. Sequencing was done on a sample of peripheral blood mononuclear cells. The CDR3 here is CASSQGRGLNQPQHF. CDR3 bases: TGTGCCAGCAGCCAGGGAAGGGGGCTCAATCAGCCCCAGCATTTT.